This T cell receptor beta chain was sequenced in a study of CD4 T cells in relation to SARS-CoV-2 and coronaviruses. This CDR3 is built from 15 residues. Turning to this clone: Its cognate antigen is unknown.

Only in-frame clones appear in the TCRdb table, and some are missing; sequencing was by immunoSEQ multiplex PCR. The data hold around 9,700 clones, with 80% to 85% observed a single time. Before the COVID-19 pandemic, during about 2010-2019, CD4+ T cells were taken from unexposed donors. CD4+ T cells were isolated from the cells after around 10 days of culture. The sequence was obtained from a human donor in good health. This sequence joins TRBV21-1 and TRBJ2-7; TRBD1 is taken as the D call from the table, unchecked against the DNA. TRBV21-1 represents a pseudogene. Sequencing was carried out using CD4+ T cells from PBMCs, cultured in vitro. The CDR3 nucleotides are TGTGCCAGCAAAAAGAGGGGGCCCCGCCTCCCCGAGCAGTACTTC. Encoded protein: CASKKRGPRLPEQYF.